Listed here are 22 T cell receptor beta chains from one sample, sequenced in a study of identical twins (dated by TCRdb to the mid-2010s). Library construction relied on 5' RACE. For sequencing, an Illumina HiSeq 2000 was employed. Using fastp trimming at Q25 and MiXCR clonotype assembly, TCRdb reanalyzed the public sequencing data and kept in-frame beta chains. Rows with one shared CDR3 protein collapse into an entry with the most common genes and DNA. A total of roughly 250,000 distinct CDR3 sequences appear in this sample, about 14% of them only once. Approximately 8.8% of the sample is held by the ten biggest clonotypes. Material: memory (CD45RO+) T cells sorted from blood. This specimen's cell subset or site label, per the study, means: CD45RO+ enriched T cells. These TCRs come from a woman under 30 in good health.

The V gene is TRBV5-1, the J gene TRBJ2-7, with a tentative D call TRBD1 (6 bases). The V end was cut by 0 bases, the J end by 3 bases, with 10 bases between. Germline loops: CDR1 SGHRS, CDR2 YFSETQ. The CDR3 loop spans 14 amino acids. CDR3 DNA sequence: TGCGCCAGCAGCTTGGAGGCCAGGGGCTACGAGCAGTACTTC. Its protein is CASSLEARGYEQYF.

The V gene is TRBV19, the J gene TRBJ2-1; possible D gene TRBD2, 6 bases. Germline CDR1 LNHDA, CDR2 SQIVND (reference sequence). This CDR3 is built from 14 residues. V was clipped by 6 bases and J by 6 bases, with 15 bases between them. Here the CDR3 reads CASRGGRGLNEQFF. The CDR3 nucleotides read TGTGCCAGTAGGGGGGGACGCGGCCTCAATGAGCAGTTCTTC.

The chain uses TRBV11-3 and TRBJ2-7, with a weak D call TRBD2 (5 bases). The CDR3 is 13 amino acids. V was trimmed by 4 bases and J by 2 bases, leaving 9 bases between them. Per germline, CDR1 SGHNT and CDR2 YENEEA. In DNA, the CDR3 is TGTGCCAGCAGCTCGGACTCGACCTACGAGCAGTACTTC. Translation: CASSSDSTYEQYF.

This clonotype was counted a few times. The J gene is TRBJ2-3, the V gene TRBV20-1; D unclear. V was shortened by 5 bases and J by 5 bases, with 11 bases between the two germline ends. The CDR3 extends over 12 amino acids. CDR1 and CDR2 from the germline V gene are DFQATT and SNEGSKA (reference sequence). CDR3 amino acids: CSAPYRGDTQYF. Written as DNA, the CDR3 is TGCAGTGCTCCTTACCGCGGAGATACGCAGTATTTT.

This clonotype was seen more than once but under ten times. This rearrangement joins TRBV12-3 or TRBV12-4 to TRBJ1-2; D is possibly TRBD1 (5 bases). This CDR3 region has 13 residues. V lost 3 bases and J 3 bases, leaving 8 bases between the germline ends. The CDR3 bases are TGTGCCAGCAGTTTGGGGGTGGACTATGGCTACACCTTC. Its protein product is CASSLGVDYGYTF.

The CDR3, as DNA: TGTGCCAGCAGTGGCCCTAGCGGGATACGAGAGACCCAGTACTTC. Its protein product is CASSGPSGIRETQYF. The chain carries TRBV2 and TRBJ2-5; 9 nucleotides align to TRBD2. V gave up 4 bases and J gave up 4 bases; unmatched junction bases: 7. This CDR3 spans 15 amino acids. From germline, CDR1 is SNHLY and CDR2 FYNNEI.

This clonotype has just a few counts. This chain joins TRBV4-2 and TRBJ2-1, with 7 bases that match TRBD2. After removal of 1 base from V and 8 bases from J, the junction contained 8 bases not matched to a gene. Looked up from germline, CDR1 is LGHNA and CDR2 is YNFKEQ. This CDR3 is built from 15 residues. Here the CDR3 reads CASSQVGLGGDEQFF. CDR3 nucleotide sequence: TGTGCCAGCAGCCAAGTAGGACTAGGAGGTGATGAGCAGTTCTTC.

For the CDR3, the DNA is TGTGCCAGCAGTGTGACTAGCCTTTACTCCTACGAGCAGTACTTC. Translation: CASSVTSLYSYEQYF. This chain joins TRBV6-1 and TRBJ2-7, with 7 positions matching TRBD2. The J segment lost 0 bases and the V segment lost 4 bases, leaving 6 bases of the junction unmatched. This CDR3 has 15 residues. Germline V CDR1 and CDR2: MNHNS, SASEGT.

V gene TRBV7-2 combines with J gene TRBJ2-1; D is unclear. The germline V and J ends were trimmed by 8 bases and 5 bases, with 22 bases remaining between them. Germline CDR1 SGHTA, CDR2 FQGNSA. CDR3 length equals 16 residues. The CDR3 DNA sequence: TGTGCCAGCGCGCTGGAATCTAGTGAGCCTAACAATGAGCAGTTCTTC. It translates to CASALESSEPNNEQFF.

This clonotype has a handful of counts. The rearrangement uses TRBV7-2 and TRBJ2-7; D is possibly TRBD1 (6 bases). Trimming stripped 3 bases from V and 4 bases from J, with 10 bases between. Germline CDR1 reads SGHTA; CDR2 reads FQGNSA. This CDR3 region has 13 residues. CDR3: CASSFGTYYEQYF. For the CDR3, the DNA is TGTGCCAGCAGCTTCGGGACATATTACGAGCAGTACTTC.

This clonotype was picked up a small number of times. The rearrangement uses TRBV4-2 and TRBJ2-5; 7 positions agree with TRBD1. Germline V gene data show CDR1 as LGHNA and CDR2 as YNFKEQ. This CDR3 has 16 amino acids. The junction had 6 bases not matched to a gene; V was cut back by 0 bases and J by 2 bases. The CDR3 sequence is CASSQEMRQGQETQYF. DNA for the CDR3: TGTGCCAGCAGCCAAGAAATGCGACAGGGTCAAGAGACCCAGTACTTC.

The sample holds many counts of this clonotype. CDR3 in amino acids: CASSLTSGSSPEQFF. The CDR3 DNA sequence: TGTGCCAGCAGCTTGACTAGCGGGAGCTCCCCTGAGCAGTTCTTC. The chain combines TRBV7-8 with TRBJ2-1; 12 bases are shared with TRBD2. The CDR3 loop spans 15 amino acids. Trimming cost V 3 bases and J 9 bases; bases outside gene matches: 6. Germline V gene sequence: CDR1 SGHVS, CDR2 FQNEAQ.

The table lists this clonotype with a few counts. This chain links TRBV20-1 with TRBJ2-7, with 9 bases fitting TRBD2. This CDR3 is 15 amino acids long. The trim removed 5 bases at V and 2 bases at J, leaving 10 bases unmatched. Germline CDR1 DFQATT, CDR2 SNEGSKA (reference sequence). CDR3 sequence: CSAHHPSGGTYEQYF. DNA for the CDR3: TGCAGTGCTCACCACCCGAGCGGGGGGACCTACGAGCAGTACTTC.

This clonotype was counted a few times. The chain couples TRBV11-3 to TRBJ2-2, with D tentatively TRBD1 (6 bases). Trimming took 4 bases from V and 4 from J, leaving 13 bases between them. The CDR3 has 15 amino acids. Germline V gene data show CDR1 as SGHNT and CDR2 as YENEEA. CDR3 in amino acids: CASSYQGLSTGELFF. The CDR3 DNA reads TGTGCCAGCAGCTATCAGGGGCTAAGCACCGGGGAGCTGTTTTTT.

At least ten counts were recorded for this clonotype. This chain uses TRBV5-1 with TRBJ1-1; 11 bases match TRBD1. With 4 bases clipped from V and 4 bases from J, the junction kept 9 bases outside the gene matches. Germline V lookup: CDR1 SGHRS, CDR2 YFSETQ. The length of the CDR3 is 16 residues. For the CDR3, the DNA is TGCGCCAGCAGCGTGCGCACCGGGACAGGGGGCACTGAAGCTTTCTTT. This translates into CASSVRTGTGGTEAFF.

In this sample, this clonotype turned up a few times. This chain joins TRBV9 and TRBJ2-3; TRBD2 matches at 10 bases. V shed 7 bases, J shed 3 bases, and the junction held 14 bases outside the gene matches. The CDR3 spans 17 residues. Germline CDR1 SGDLS, CDR2 YYNGEE. DNA for the CDR3: TGTGCCAGCTCCGACGGGGTAGCGGGAGGTCATACAGATACGCAGTATTTT. This encodes CASSDGVAGGHTDTQYF.

This clonotype was counted between two and nine times. This chain joins TRBV21-1 and TRBJ2-3; the DNA was not compared with TRBD2, the D call given in the table. TRBV21-1 is noted as a pseudogene. The CDR3 has 16 residues. DNA of the CDR3: TGTGCCAGCAGCAAAAGGTCTAGCGTTTCCACAGATACGCAGTATTTT. Translated, it gives CASSKRSSVSTDTQYF.

The V call is TRBV2, the J call TRBJ2-5, with D unclear. Germline V gene lookup returns CDR1 SNHLY and CDR2 FYNNEI. The length of the CDR3 is 12 residues. The V and J ends lost 0 bases and 5 bases respectively, with 4 bases between them. The CDR3, as DNA: TGTGCCAGCAGTGAAGCGCAGGAGACCCAGTACTTC. This sequence encodes CASSEAQETQYF.

This clonotype has a handful of counts. This chain links TRBV20-1 with TRBJ1-1, with D uncertain. The germline CDR1 and CDR2 sequences are DFQATT and SNEGSKA (reference sequence). This CDR3 has 14 residues. Trimming removed 4 bases from V and 0 bases from J, with 12 bases in between. CDR3: CSAIPRVLNTEAFF. The CDR3, as DNA: TGCAGTGCTATCCCTCGTGTCCTGAACACTGAAGCTTTCTTT.

The chain links TRBV6-1 to TRBJ1-6; no firm D call. The germline V gene encodes CDR1 MNHNS and CDR2 SASEGT. This CDR3 comprises 15 residues. The germline V and J ends were trimmed by 2 bases and 6 bases, with 11 bases remaining between them. The CDR3 is CASSEFRASNSPLHF. The CDR3, as DNA: TGTGCCAGCAGTGAATTTCGGGCGAGTAATTCACCCCTCCACTTT.

At least ten counts were recorded for this clonotype. The chain recombines TRBV7-8 with TRBJ2-5; D remains unclear. The CDR3 runs 15 residues. CDR1 SGHVS and CDR2 FQNEAQ come from the germline V gene. The ends were cut back, 1 base at V and 7 bases at J, with 16 bases in the middle. The CDR3 coding sequence is TGTGCCAGCAGCTTAGAAAGGCAGATCATGGGGACCCAGTACTTC. Protein: CASSLERQIMGTQYF.

This chain connects TRBV10-3 to TRBJ2-3; 12 nucleotides match TRBD2. This CDR3 region has 16 residues. CDR1 and CDR2 from the germline V gene are ENHRY and SYGVKD. V trimming: 4 bases; J trimming: 4 bases; junction bases outside the gene matches: 6. The CDR3 spells CAISGLAGAGSDTQYF. In DNA form, the CDR3 reads TGTGCCATCAGTGGACTAGCGGGGGCGGGCTCAGATACGCAGTATTTT.